The T cell receptor beta chain described here comes from a study of shared clonotypes between healthy human individuals. TCRdb's table, derived via immunoSEQ multiplex PCR, lists solely in-frame clones and lacks some. The sample lists roughly 700,000 clones, less than 95% seen once, with about 33% in the top ten. CDR3 length equals 11 residues. CDR1 is SNHLY and CDR2 is FYNNEI in the germline V gene. This sequence was found in a man aged 18-30 years in good health. Some clones in this sample may be carry-over from other donors' samples. The sample was memory CD8+ T cells from PBMCs. Stated subset: CD45RO+ cells pooled with CCR7-negative TemRA cells. This rearrangement joins TRBV2 to TRBJ2-1, with 8 bases matching TRBD2. The CDR3 nucleotides read TGTGCTTCCCGGGGGGGGAATGAGCAGTTCTTC. Its translation: CASRGGNEQFF.